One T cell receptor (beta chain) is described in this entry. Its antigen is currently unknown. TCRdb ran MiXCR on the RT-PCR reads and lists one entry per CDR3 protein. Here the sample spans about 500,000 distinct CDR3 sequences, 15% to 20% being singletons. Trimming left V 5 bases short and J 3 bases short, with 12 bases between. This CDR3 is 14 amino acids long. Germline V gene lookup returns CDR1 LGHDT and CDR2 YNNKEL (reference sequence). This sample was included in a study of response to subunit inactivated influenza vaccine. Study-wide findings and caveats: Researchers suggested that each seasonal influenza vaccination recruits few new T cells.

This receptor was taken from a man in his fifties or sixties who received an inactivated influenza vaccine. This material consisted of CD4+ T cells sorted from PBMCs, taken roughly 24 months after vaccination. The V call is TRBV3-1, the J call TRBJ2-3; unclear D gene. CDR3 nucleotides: TGTGCCAGCAGCGCCTATGTCGCGACAGATACGCAGTATTTT. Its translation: CASSAYVATDTQYF.